Listed below are T cell receptor beta chains from one sample, sequenced in a study of T cell changes during pregnancy in multiple sclerosis. The repertoire was sequenced with immunoSEQ multiplex PCR; TCRdb's copy has only in-frame clones and lacks some. Here the sample spans tens of thousands of clones, 90% to 97% being singletons. Sample: CD8+ T cells from peripheral blood mononuclear cells, taken after pregnancy. The receptors here all came from a female donor with multiple sclerosis, enrolled in a pregnancy study. Each CDR3 is given with its conserved first and last residue. The order of the fields is J gene, CDR3 length, clone size, V gene, D gene, CDR3 protein, CDR3 DNA. The D gene is left open where the match is weak. Clone sizes are given selectively: once, few, many, or a class where the clone is expanded.

J gene: TRBJ2-1
CDR3 length: 16
clone size: once
V gene: TRBV19
D gene: .
CDR3 protein: CASSPRPGDSYNEQFF
CDR3 DNA: TGTGCCAGTAGTCCCCGGCCAGGGGACTCCTACAATGAGCAGTTCTTC

J gene: TRBJ1-4
CDR3 length: 12
clone size: .
V gene: TRBV29-1
D gene: TRBD1
CDR3 protein: CSVGGGNEKLFF
CDR3 DNA: TGCAGCGTTGGAGGGGGCAATGAAAAACTGTTTTTT

J gene: TRBJ1-2
CDR3 length: 15
clone size: .
V gene: TRBV19
D gene: .
CDR3 protein: CASSIEQPGGYGYTF
CDR3 DNA: TGTGCCAGTAGTATAGAACAGCCGGGGGGCTATGGCTACACCTTC

J gene: TRBJ1-2
CDR3 length: 17
clone size: .
V gene: TRBV27
D gene: TRBD1
CDR3 protein: CASKTLREGQGNYGYTF
CDR3 DNA: TGTGCCAGCAAAACCCTCCGGGAGGGACAGGGAAACTATGGCTACACCTTC

J gene: TRBJ2-1
CDR3 length: 15
clone size: .
V gene: TRBV27
D gene: .
CDR3 protein: CASRLGGAGGNEQFF
CDR3 DNA: TGTGCCAGCAGATTGGGGGGGGCCGGGGGTAATGAGCAGTTCTTC

J gene: TRBJ2-5
CDR3 length: 14
clone size: .
V gene: TRBV6-6
D gene: .
CDR3 protein: CASSYSNSQETQYF
CDR3 DNA: TGTGCCAGCAGTTACTCGAACAGTCAAGAGACCCAGTACTTC

J gene: TRBJ2-5
CDR3 length: 13
clone size: .
V gene: TRBV5-1
D gene: .
CDR3 protein: CASSLALAADKYF
CDR3 DNA: TGCGCCAGCAGCTTGGCCTTGGCAGCCGACAAGTACTTC

J gene: TRBJ2-3
CDR3 length: 15
clone size: .
V gene: TRBV7-9
D gene: TRBD2
CDR3 protein: CASSLERERTDTQYF
CDR3 DNA: TGTGCCAGCAGCCTTGAGCGGGAGAGGACAGATACGCAGTATTTT

J gene: TRBJ2-7
CDR3 length: 20
clone size: .
V gene: TRBV12-5
D gene: TRBD2
CDR3 protein: CASGLSLPTWTSGTPYYLHF
CDR3 DNA: TGTGCTAGTGGTTTGTCCCTCCCCACCTGGACTAGCGGGACCCCTTACTATCTGCACTTC

J gene: TRBJ2-3
CDR3 length: 15
clone size: .
V gene: TRBV28
D gene: .
CDR3 protein: CASSPRGASTDTQYF
CDR3 DNA: TGTGCCAGCAGCCCACGGGGAGCTAGCACAGATACGCAGTATTTT

J gene: TRBJ2-7
CDR3 length: 16
clone size: .
V gene: TRBV15
D gene: .
CDR3 protein: CATSRDSGQGIYGQYF
CDR3 DNA: TGTGCCACCAGCAGAGATAGTGGGCAGGGAATTTACGGACAGTACTTC

J gene: TRBJ2-1
CDR3 length: 15
clone size: .
V gene: TRBV5-1
D gene: TRBD1
CDR3 protein: CASMDGTGGRDEQFF
CDR3 DNA: TGCGCCAGCATGGATGGGACAGGGGGCAGGGATGAGCAGTTCTTC

J gene: TRBJ1-5
CDR3 length: 14
clone size: .
V gene: TRBV12-1
D gene: .
CDR3 protein: CASTFPVYNQPQHF
CDR3 DNA: TGTGCCAGCACCTTTCCCGTATACAATCAGCCCCAGCATTTT

J gene: TRBJ2-5
CDR3 length: 15
clone size: .
V gene: TRBV27
D gene: TRBD2
CDR3 protein: CASSLRGGRQETQYF
CDR3 DNA: TGTGCCAGCAGTCTTCGGGGGGGGCGGCAAGAGACCCAGTACTTC

J gene: TRBJ2-7
CDR3 length: 15
clone size: once
V gene: TRBV28
D gene: .
CDR3 protein: CASSLRTSSSYEQYF
CDR3 DNA: TGTGCCAGCAGTTTACGGACTTCGAGCTCCTACGAGCAGTACTTC

J gene: TRBJ2-2
CDR3 length: 15
clone size: .
V gene: TRBV13
D gene: .
CDR3 protein: CASTERAWGTGELFF
CDR3 DNA: TGTGCCAGCACCGAGCGGGCCTGGGGGACCGGGGAGCTGTTTTTT

J gene: TRBJ2-1
CDR3 length: 15
clone size: .
V gene: TRBV6-1
D gene: TRBD2
CDR3 protein: CASSELAGGNNEQFF
CDR3 DNA: TGTGCCAGCAGTGAACTAGCGGGAGGGAATAATGAGCAGTTCTTC

J gene: TRBJ2-3
CDR3 length: 15
clone size: .
V gene: TRBV30
D gene: .
CDR3 protein: CAWSEAASATDTQYF
CDR3 DNA: TGTGCCTGGAGTGAGGCGGCTAGCGCAACAGATACGCAGTATTTT

J gene: TRBJ2-1
CDR3 length: 14
clone size: .
V gene: TRBV5-8
D gene: .
CDR3 protein: CASRRQVDYNEQFF
CDR3 DNA: TGTGCCAGCAGACGGCAGGTAGACTACAATGAGCAGTTCTTC

J gene: TRBJ2-3
CDR3 length: 16
clone size: .
V gene: TRBV19
D gene: TRBD2
CDR3 protein: CASSPRLAEHTDTQYF
CDR3 DNA: TGTGCCAGTAGTCCCCGACTAGCGGAACACACAGATACGCAGTATTTT

J gene: TRBJ2-5
CDR3 length: 15
clone size: .
V gene: TRBV27
D gene: TRBD2
CDR3 protein: CASSLGGGVQETQYF
CDR3 DNA: TGTGCCAGCAGTTTAGGGGGAGGGGTCCAAGAGACCCAGTACTTC

J gene: TRBJ2-7
CDR3 length: 14
clone size: .
V gene: TRBV29-1
D gene: TRBD1
CDR3 protein: CSVEGGQGAGEQYF
CDR3 DNA: TGCAGCGTTGAAGGTGGGCAGGGGGCGGGCGAGCAGTACTTC

J gene: TRBJ2-7
CDR3 length: 13
clone size: .
V gene: TRBV19
D gene: TRBD2
CDR3 protein: CASSLAGVDEQYF
CDR3 DNA: TGTGCCAGTAGTCTAGCGGGAGTGGATGAGCAGTACTTC

J gene: TRBJ2-6
CDR3 length: 15
clone size: .
V gene: TRBV5-4
D gene: .
CDR3 protein: CASSLGPSGANVLTF
CDR3 DNA: TGTGCCAGCAGCTTGGGGCCATCGGGGGCCAACGTCCTGACTTTC

J gene: TRBJ1-3
CDR3 length: 15
clone size: .
V gene: TRBV10-2
D gene: .
CDR3 protein: CASSERQASGNTIYF
CDR3 DNA: TGCGCCAGCAGTGAGCGACAGGCCTCTGGAAACACCATATATTTT